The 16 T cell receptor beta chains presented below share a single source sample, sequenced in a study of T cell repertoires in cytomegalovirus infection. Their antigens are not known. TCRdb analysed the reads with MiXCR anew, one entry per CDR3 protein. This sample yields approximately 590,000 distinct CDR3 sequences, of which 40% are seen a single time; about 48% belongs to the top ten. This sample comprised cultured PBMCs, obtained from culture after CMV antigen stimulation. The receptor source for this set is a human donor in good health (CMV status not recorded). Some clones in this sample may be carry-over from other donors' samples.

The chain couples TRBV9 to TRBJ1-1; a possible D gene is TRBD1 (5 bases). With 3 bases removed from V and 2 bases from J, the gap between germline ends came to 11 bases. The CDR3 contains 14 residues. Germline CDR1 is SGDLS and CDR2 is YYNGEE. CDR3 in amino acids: CASSGGAFNTEAFF. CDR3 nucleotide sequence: TGTGCCAGCAGCGGCGGGGCTTTTAACACTGAAGCTTTCTTT.

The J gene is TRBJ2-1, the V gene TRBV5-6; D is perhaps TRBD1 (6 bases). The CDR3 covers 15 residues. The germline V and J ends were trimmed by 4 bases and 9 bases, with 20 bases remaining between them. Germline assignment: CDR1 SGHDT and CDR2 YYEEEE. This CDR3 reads CASSLGDKTVGEQFF. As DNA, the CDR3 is TGTGCCAGCAGCCTGGGGGACAAAACTGTGGGTGAGCAGTTCTTC.

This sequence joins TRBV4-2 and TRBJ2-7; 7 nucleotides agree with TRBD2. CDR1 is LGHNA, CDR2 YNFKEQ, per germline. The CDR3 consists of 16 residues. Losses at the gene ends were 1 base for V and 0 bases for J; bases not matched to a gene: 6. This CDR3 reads CASSQGGAGDSYEQYF. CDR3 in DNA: TGTGCCAGCAGCCAAGGTGGGGCGGGGGACTCCTACGAGCAGTACTTC.

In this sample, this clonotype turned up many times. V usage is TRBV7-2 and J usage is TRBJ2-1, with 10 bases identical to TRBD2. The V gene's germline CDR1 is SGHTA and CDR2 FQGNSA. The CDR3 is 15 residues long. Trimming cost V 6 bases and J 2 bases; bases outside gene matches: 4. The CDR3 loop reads CASRLAGVAYNEQFF. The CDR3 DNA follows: TGTGCCAGCAGGCTAGCGGGAGTCGCCTACAATGAGCAGTTCTTC.

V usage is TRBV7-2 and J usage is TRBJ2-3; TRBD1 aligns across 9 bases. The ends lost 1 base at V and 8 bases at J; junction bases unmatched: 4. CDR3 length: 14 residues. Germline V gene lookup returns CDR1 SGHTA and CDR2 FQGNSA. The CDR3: CASSLDAGQGTQYF. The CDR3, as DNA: TGTGCCAGCAGCTTAGATGCGGGACAGGGTACGCAGTATTTT.

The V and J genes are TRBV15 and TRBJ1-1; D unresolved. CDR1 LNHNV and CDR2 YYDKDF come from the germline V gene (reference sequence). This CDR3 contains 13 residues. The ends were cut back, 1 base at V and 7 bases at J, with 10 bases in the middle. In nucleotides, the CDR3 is TGTGCCACCAGCAGAGGAGCCGGGAGTGAAGCTTTCTTT. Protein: CATSRGAGSEAFF.

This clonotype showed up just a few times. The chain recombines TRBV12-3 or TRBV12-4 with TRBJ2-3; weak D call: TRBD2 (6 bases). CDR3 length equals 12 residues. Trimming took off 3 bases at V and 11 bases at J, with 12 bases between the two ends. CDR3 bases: TGTGCCAGCAGTTTCGGGAGATTGGGGCAGTATTTT. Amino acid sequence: CASSFGRLGQYF.

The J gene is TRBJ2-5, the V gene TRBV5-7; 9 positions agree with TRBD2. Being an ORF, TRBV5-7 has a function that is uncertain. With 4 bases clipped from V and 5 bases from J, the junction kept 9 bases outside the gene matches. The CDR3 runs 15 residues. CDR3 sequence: CASSPIAGVGETQYF. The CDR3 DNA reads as TGTGCCAGCAGCCCCATAGCGGGGGTAGGGGAGACCCAGTACTTC.

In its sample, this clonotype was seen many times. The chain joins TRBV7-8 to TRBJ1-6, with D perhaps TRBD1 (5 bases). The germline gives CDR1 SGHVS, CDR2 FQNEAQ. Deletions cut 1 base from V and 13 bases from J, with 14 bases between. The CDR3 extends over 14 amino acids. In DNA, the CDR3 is TGTGCCAGCAGCTTAGGCCAGCGGGGGGTCCCCCTCCACTTT. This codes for CASSLGQRGVPLHF.

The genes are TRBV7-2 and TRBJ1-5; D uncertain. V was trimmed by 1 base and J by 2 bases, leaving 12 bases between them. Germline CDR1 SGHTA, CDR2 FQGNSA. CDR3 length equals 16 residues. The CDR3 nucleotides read TGTGCCAGCAGCTTAGGTGCCCGAGGAGGCAATCAGCCCCAGCATTTT. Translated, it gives CASSLGARGGNQPQHF.

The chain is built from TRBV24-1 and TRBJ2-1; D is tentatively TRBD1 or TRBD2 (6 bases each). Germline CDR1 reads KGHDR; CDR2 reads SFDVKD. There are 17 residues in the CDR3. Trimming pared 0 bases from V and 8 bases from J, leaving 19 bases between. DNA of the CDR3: TGTGCCACCAGTGATTTGCGAGGGGGGAGCCTCGGGGATGAGCAGTTCTTC. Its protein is CATSDLRGGSLGDEQFF.

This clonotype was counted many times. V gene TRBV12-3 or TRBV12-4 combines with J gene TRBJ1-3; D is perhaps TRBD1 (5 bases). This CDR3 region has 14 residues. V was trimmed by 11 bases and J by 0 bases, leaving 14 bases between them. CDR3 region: CAWTGHFSGNTIYF. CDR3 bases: TGTGCCTGGACGGGGCACTTCTCTGGAAACACCATATATTTT.

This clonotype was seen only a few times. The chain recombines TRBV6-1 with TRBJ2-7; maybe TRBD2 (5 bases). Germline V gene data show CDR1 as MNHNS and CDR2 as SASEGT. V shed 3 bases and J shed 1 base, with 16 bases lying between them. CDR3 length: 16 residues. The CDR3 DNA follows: TGTGCCAGCAGTGATCCCCTGAGGCGGACTTCCTACGAGCAGTACTTC. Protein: CASSDPLRRTSYEQYF.

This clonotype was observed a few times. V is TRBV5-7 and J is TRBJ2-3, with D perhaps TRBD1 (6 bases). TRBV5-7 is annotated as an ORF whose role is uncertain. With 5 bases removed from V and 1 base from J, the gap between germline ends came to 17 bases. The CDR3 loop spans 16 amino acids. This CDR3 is CASRGDGGLGTDTQYF. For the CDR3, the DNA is TGTGCCAGCAGGGGGGATGGGGGCCTTGGCACAGATACGCAGTATTTT.

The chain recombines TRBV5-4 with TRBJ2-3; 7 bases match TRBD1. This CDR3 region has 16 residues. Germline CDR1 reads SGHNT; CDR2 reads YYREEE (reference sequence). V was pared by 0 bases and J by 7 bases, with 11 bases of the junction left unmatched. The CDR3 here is CASSLATAGRGHTQYF. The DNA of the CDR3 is TGTGCCAGCAGCTTGGCCACGGCAGGTAGGGGGCATACGCAGTATTTT.

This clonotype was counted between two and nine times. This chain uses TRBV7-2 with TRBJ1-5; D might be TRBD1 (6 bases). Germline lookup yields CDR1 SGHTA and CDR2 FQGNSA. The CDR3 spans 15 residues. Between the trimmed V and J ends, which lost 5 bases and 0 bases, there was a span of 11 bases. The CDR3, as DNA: TGTGCCAGCAGCCCCATGGACAGTAGCAATCAGCCCCAGCATTTT. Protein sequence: CASSPMDSSNQPQHF.